The text below deals with one T cell receptor (beta chain). Its antigen is as yet unknown. The table came from immunoSEQ multiplex PCR; TCRdb's copy has only in-frame clones and leaves some out. The sample carries about 130,000 clones, 82% recorded once. Time point: baseline pretreatment blood. The sample's treatment: 15 Gy SBRT to primary tumor, nephrectomy 4 weeks later. This specimen belongs to a study of radiation and T cells in renal cell carcinoma. Study outcomes and limitations: Top tumor clonotypes rose in blood 2 weeks post-radiation, then contracted.

Germline CDR1 and CDR2: MNHEY and SMNVEV (reference sequence). This CDR3 contains 13 residues. V lost 4 bases and J 7 bases, leaving 13 bases between the germline ends. The chain links TRBV27 to TRBJ1-1, with D maybe TRBD1 (5 bases). The starting material was blood, obtained from a patient whose treatment included radiotherapy and nephrectomy. This TCR was recovered from a woman aged 55-70 years with renal cell carcinoma. CDR3 sequence: CASSSRQLGEAFF. The CDR3 coding sequence is TGTGCCAGCAGTTCTAGACAGTTGGGTGAAGCTTTCTTT.